This TCR beta chain emerged from a study of blood T cell repertoires in COVID-19 (dated by TCRdb to about 2020). About the full investigation: Samples from collaborators originated in the United States, Italy and Spain and spanned both the acute and convalescent phases of COVID-19. The prospective study material was composed of cDNA or gDNA derived from T cells, B-cell-depleted T cells, or PBMCs. Subjects who had been exposed to COVID-19, were actively infected with it, or had recovered from it provided the deeply sampled blood TCRbeta repertoires that made up the dataset. The repertoires were released in a freely available public database intended as a resource for research on the immune response to SARS-CoV-2. The samples were drawn from the first 160 participants of the ongoing ImmuneRACE study and from 1,254 subjects provided by 6 global collaborators. Sample metadata almost always included a de-identified subject ID, COVID-19 status, age in years and sex. Where available, HLA class I and class II types were obtained from metadata supplied by the sample provider rather than from assay-based typing. The study at large found these results: How much clinical and demographic metadata was included differed by source and by participant, and the metadata was provided uncurated.

A second Seattle source provided samples from volunteer blood donors who had recovered from COVID-19. Whole blood was collected in K2EDTA tubes by collaborating institutions according to the institutions' own protocols. For TCRbeta analysis, collaborators shipped samples as frozen whole blood, isolated PBMCs, or DNA extracted from either of those sample types. Worth noting for this clone: No cognate antigen has been identified for it. There are no base qualities to consult, and no much larger clone falls within one base.

The immunoSEQ Assay, a bias-controlled multiplex PCR, was used to amplify TCRbeta CDR3 regions from genomic DNA. For the original study's pipeline: Nucleated cell counts per sample were estimated from amplification of reference gene primers within the assay. Sequence reads were collapsed and filtered to measure the absolute abundance of every unique TCRbeta CDR3 rearrangement. Productive Simpson clonality was computed per sample as the square root of Simpson's diversity index over productive rearrangements. TCRdb stores this immuneACCESS table with in-frame sequences only. Part of the clones is absent; in the studies checked, under half of the shortfall reflects unresolved V genes, and no reason is known for the rest. The DNA was the basis for D and trimming; V, J and clone size are from that table. In all, the sample holds about 280,000 clones, and approximately 91% of those were seen once. The ten largest clonotypes hold 0.85% to 1% of the sample.

For this chain, trimming is 1 base at the V end and 2 bases at the J end, and the number of junction bases without a gene match is 11. The germline V gene yields SGHDN for CDR1 and FVKESK for CDR2. The CDR3 runs 18 residues from the cysteine to the phenylalanine. Only CDR3 DNA is held: 54 bases, read in frame from base 1. The receptor was derived from a woman in her thirties or forties who had recovered from COVID-19. The V gene is TRBV14 and the J gene is TRBJ2-3; TRBD2 fits 8 bases in the junction. Sequenced: peripheral blood. CDR3 sequence: CASSQGLRSGSYTDTQYF. The DNA is as follows: TGTGCCAGCAGCCAAGGATTAAGAAGCGGGAGTTACACAGATACGCAGTATTTT.